Described below is a single T cell receptor beta chain sequence and its context. This record comes from a study of blood T cell repertoires in COVID-19. Study overall: The cDNA or gDNA used as material had been derived from T cells, B-cell-depleted T cells, or PBMCs.

The CDR3 is 16 amino acids. In germline, CDR1 is LNHNV, CDR2 YYDKDF (reference sequence). The V and J ends lost 8 bases and 1 base, in that order; junction bases with no gene match: 8. Original handling: Nucleated cell number was recorded as an estimate derived from reference gene primer amplification. Data came from immunoSEQ multiplex PCR; TCRdb stores just in-frame clones and leaves some out. V and J calls and clone size follow that table, whereas D and trimming were derived from the DNA. The table shows more than 450,000 clones, with around 90% occurring only once. Living in roughly 25 US areas, the participants were between about 18 and 95 years of age. Among Cohort 3 donors, those recovered had two negative PCRs, clearance, or symptom resolution.

The chain carries TRBV15 and TRBJ1-5; 10 bases match TRBD1. This clonotype was obtained from a woman younger than 35 who had recovered from COVID-19. The sequenced material came from PBMCs or T cells enriched from blood (not recorded which). The CDR3 sequence is CATGLRGQGSNQPQHF. DNA for the CDR3: TGTGCCACCGGTCTCCGGGGACAGGGGAGCAATCAGCCCCAGCATTTT.